This paragraph covers one T cell receptor beta chain sequence. CDR3 length: 17 amino acids. The germline V gene encodes CDR1 WSHSY and CDR2 SAAADI. J lost 0 bases, V lost 2 bases, and 6 bases had no gene match. The sample comes from a study of T cells in Graves' hyperthyroidism and ophthalmopathy. Researchers amplified the TCR beta CDR3 regions from RNA transcripts. First-round RT-PCR with HTBI primers amplified the TCR CDR3 region. TCRdb re-called the multiplex PCR reads with MiXCR, one entry per CDR3 protein. The data contain a few hundred thousand distinct CDR3 sequences, 15% to 18% of them singletons.

This receptor was taken from a woman aged 30 to 39 with Graves' hyperthyroidism. The chain carries TRBV10-2 and TRBJ2-2, with 7 bases lining up with TRBD2. The sample taken for sequencing was blood. The CDR3 here is CASSERRGLANTGELFF. Here the CDR3 DNA reads TGCGCCAGCAGTGAGAGGCGAGGACTAGCGAACACCGGGGAGCTGTTTTTT.